This is a list of T cell receptor delta chains from one sample in a study of Vδ1+ human thymocytes. TCRdb reanalysed the multiplex PCR reads via CATT. The sample carries 23,000 or so delta-chain clones, around 7.7% recorded once. Sequencing was performed on Vdelta1+ gamma-delta thymocytes from the thymus. These receptors were obtained from a girl less than two years old who had congenital heart surgery. CDR3s leave out the opening cysteine and the closing phenylalanine or tryptophan.

TRDJ1 | TRDV1 | ALGEPSSPGTGGPQYTDKLI
TRDJ1 | TRDV1 | ALGATASYRTRGRYTDKLI
TRDJ1 | TRDV1 | ALGELSPGPPPKHTDKLI
TRDJ1 | TRDV1 | ALGTCTGRGYGTDKLI
TRDJ1 | TRDV1 | ALGAPCGYTDKLI
TRDJ1 | TRDV1 | ALGGTYTDKLI
TRDJ1 | TRDV1 | ALGEPTNPTDKLI
TRDJ1 | TRDV1 | ALGEPSSSFLLGGPVYTDKLI
TRDJ1 | TRDV1 | ALGERKGIRGYTDKLI
TRDJ1 | TRDV1 | ALKPFLPYTDKLI
TRDJ1 | TRDV1 | ALGDPRTGGFVYTDKPI
TRDJ1 | TRDV1 | ALGEHGRPYSESDKLI
TRDJ1 | TRDV1 | ALGDHPTRLYWGFSYTDKLI
TRDJ1 | TRDV1 | ALGERVTSSFGTGLPWDTDKLI
TRDJ1 | TRDV2 | ACDTGRRGIRSKYTDKLI
TRDJ1 | TRDV1 | ALGEAGTGGFYTDKLI
TRDJ1 | TRDV2 | ACDTIPVLGDTPTDKLI
TRDJ1 | TRDV1 | ALGELSEAARANFPDTDKLI
TRDJ1 | TRDV1 | ALGDLTYYPRDWGIRRYTDKLI
TRDJ1 | TRDV1 | ALGEMGPSYSLSYTDKLI
TRDJ1 | TRDV1 | ALGELRNGGRGFRNTDKLI
TRDJ1 | TRDV1 | ALGGLLLTGGWRGKLI
TRDJ1 | TRDV1 | ALGRLIPTSERDWPIKLI
TRDJ1 | TRDV1 | ALDDLPTHRSSWRSGGYWDKLI
TRDJ1 | TRDV1 | ALGEPRWPSHLTGGLI
TRDJ1 | TRDV1 | ALGDRWYWGIPDKLI
TRDJ1 | TRDV1 | ALGELLGYAGDTWGGDKLI
TRDJ1 | TRDV1 | ALGDYLPTGDTYTDKLI
TRDJ1 | TRDV1 | ALGEGAFLTRNGELGDTETDKLI
TRDJ1 | TRDV1 | ALGEKGLGDYTDKLI
TRDJ1 | TRDV1 | ALGGQGNLVADKLI
TRDJ1 | TRAV29/DV5 | AELTAWGHYYTDKLI
TRDJ1 | TRDV1 | ALGELIRFWGQALYTDKLI
TRDJ1 | TRDV1 | ALGKGWAGGRGYKLI
TRDJ1 | TRDV1 | ALGEISYFGGDKLI
TRDJ1 | TRDV2 | ACDTSTDTDKLI
TRDJ1 | TRDV1 | ALNYFRWGIQGPDKLI
TRDJ1 | TRAV29/DV5 | AAILCLVLGDTLRIDKLI
TRDJ3 | TRDV3 | AFSWGILTRQMF
TRDJ1 | TRDV1 | ALGDPPTGWGSNKLI
TRDJ1 | TRDV1 | ALGGQRASVLHSTDKLI
TRDJ1 | TRDV1 | ALGELRRTTSPTRRLI